This T cell receptor beta chain was found in a study of cytomegalovirus exposure and HLA in healthy donors. The CDR3 is 13 residues long. Germline V CDR1 and CDR2: SSHAT, FNYEAQ (reference sequence). Primers included in the PCR were 60 Vbeta and 13 Jbeta primers. Profiled with immunoSEQ multiplex PCR; TCRdb holds only in-frame clones, not every one. This sample's table reports around 70,000 clones. As regards this clone: One end of the junction varies from germline; a read error may be responsible.

The source is a female donor in good health and CMV-seropositive. Sequencing was performed on PBMCs. V is TRBV7-7 and J is TRBJ2-2; D remains unclear. This CDR3 reads CASSLQYTGELFF. CDR3 coding DNA: TGTGCTAGCAGCCTACAGTACACCGGGGAGCTGTTTTTT.